Here is one TCR beta chain with its context. Its antigen is currently not known. It has no much larger one-base neighbor in the sample; base qualities were not kept. TCRbeta CDR3 regions were amplified from genomic DNA by means of the immunoSEQ Assay, a bias-controlled multiplex PCR. From the authors' description of their analysis: The number of nucleated cells in each sample was estimated from the amplification of reference gene primers within the assay. To quantify the absolute abundance of each unique TCRbeta CDR3 rearrangement, sequence reads were collapsed and filtered. For each sample, productive Simpson clonality was calculated as the square root of Simpson's diversity index over productive rearrangements. TCRdb holds this immuneACCESS table with in-frame rearrangements only. Some clones are missing; in checked studies, unresolved V genes explain under half, and the rest has no known cause. The DNA was the basis for D and trimming; V, J and clone size are from that table. A total of around 170,000 clones appear in this sample, roughly 77% of them only once. The top ten constitute 12% of the sample.

The sample belongs to a study of blood T cell repertoires in COVID-19 (dated by TCRdb to the early 2020s). For the study in its entirety: Collaborator samples came from the United States, Italy and Spain and covered acute and convalescent phases of COVID-19. The material from the prospective study consisted of cDNA or gDNA derived from T cells, B-cell-depleted T cells, or PBMCs. Where available, HLA class I and class II types were obtained from metadata supplied by the sample provider rather than from assay-based typing. The dataset comprised deeply sampled blood TCRbeta repertoires from subjects exposed to, actively infected with, or recovered from COVID-19. The samples were drawn from the first 160 participants of the ongoing ImmuneRACE study and from 950 to 1,500 subjects provided by 6 global collaborators. The sample metadata nearly always contained a de-identified subject ID, COVID-19 status, age in years and sex. The repertoires were made available in a free public database intended to serve as a resource for research on the immune response to SARS-CoV-2. Summary of the overall study and its limitations: How much clinical and demographic metadata was included differed by source and by participant, and the metadata was provided uncurated.

One collaborating source in Seattle enrolled patients during active infection and followed them longitudinally through the course of disease. The collaborating institutions used their own protocols to collect whole blood in K2EDTA tubes. Collaborator samples were shipped for TCRbeta analysis as frozen whole blood, isolated PBMCs, or DNA extracted from either sample type. Here V drops 4 bases and J drops 2 bases, and the junction holds 12 bases not matched to any gene. From cysteine to phenylalanine, the CDR3 is 18 amino acids long. This entry keeps only the CDR3 DNA: 54 bases, framed from base 1. Via the germline V gene (reference sequence), CDR1 is MNHEY and CDR2 SMNVEV.

The rearrangement combines TRBV27 with TRBJ1-5; TRBD1 lines up with 9 middle nucleotides. The TCR was taken from a woman older than 75 with COVID-19, enrolled during active disease. The material sequenced was peripheral blood. The CDR3 protein is CASSWRGTGIIGNQPQHF. The DNA sequence reads TGTGCCAGCAGTTGGCGGGGGACAGGGATTATCGGCAATCAGCCCCAGCATTTT.